This TCR beta chain was profiled in a study of T-cell reconstitution after alpha-beta-depleted transplantation in children (dated by TCRdb to the mid-2010s). Study-level background: The study quantitatively tracked T-cell immune reconstitution after TCRalphabeta/CD19-depleted allogeneic hematopoietic cell transplantation in children using TCR repertoire profiling.

In the case of this clonotype: The antigen it binds to is not known. No base qualities exist here, and no much larger clone lies one base off it.

Libraries were made using PCR. The instrument given in TCRdb is Illumina HiSeq 2500. TCR library preparation used molecular barcoding, with unique molecular identifiers applied to normalize quantification of the TCRbeta repertoire. Starting from the raw public reads, TCRdb applied fastp trimming at Q25, assembled clones with MiXCR and retained in-frame beta chains. Every distinct CDR3 protein forms one entry, paired with its most common genes and DNA. This sample gives more than 450,000 distinct CDR3 sequences in total; approximately 16% of them show up just once. Together, the top ten hold 2.5% to 4% of the sample. The CDR3 starts with the cysteine, ends with the phenylalanine, and has 14 residues. The sequence is cut down to CDR3 DNA, 42 bases in frame from base 1. Compared with germline, V lacks 6 bases and J lacks 0 bases; bases without a gene match: 4. Via the germline V gene (reference sequence), CDR1 is DFQATT and CDR2 SNEGSKA.

The clonotype originates from a human donor who donated a stem cell graft to a child with acute lymphoblastic leukemia. The sample was PBMCs from the stem cell graft donor, taken from the stem cell graft. The chain employs TRBV20-1 and TRBJ1-3; 8 bases in the middle match TRBD1. The nucleotide sequence is TGCAGTGCCGACAGGGGAAGCTCTGGAAACACCATATATTTT. The encoded protein is CSADRGSSGNTIYF.